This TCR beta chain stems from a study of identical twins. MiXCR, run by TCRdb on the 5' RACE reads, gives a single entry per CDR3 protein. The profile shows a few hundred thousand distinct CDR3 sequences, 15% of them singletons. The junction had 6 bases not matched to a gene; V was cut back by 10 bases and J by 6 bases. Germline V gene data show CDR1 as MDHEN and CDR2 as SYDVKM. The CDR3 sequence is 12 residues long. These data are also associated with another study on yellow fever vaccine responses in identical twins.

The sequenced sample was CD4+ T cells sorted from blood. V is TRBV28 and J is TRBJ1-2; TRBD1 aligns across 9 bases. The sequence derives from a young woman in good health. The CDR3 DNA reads TGTGCCACATGGGGGGACAGGGATGGCTACACCTTC. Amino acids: CATWGDRDGYTF.